The 7 T cell receptor beta chains listed next were all sequenced from one sample in a study of blood T cells in healthy people across ages. Primed by a sample-barcoded 5' primer and a J-beta primer mix, a second PCR proceeded for 7 to 11 cycles. TCRdb reanalysed the 5' RACE reads using MiXCR and keeps one entry per CDR3 protein. The repertoire holds hundreds of thousands of distinct CDR3 sequences, with about 21% as singletons. Sequences were obtained from blood. These receptors were obtained from a man between 65 and 85 years old in good health.

The V and J genes are TRBV7-2 and TRBJ2-1, with 8 bases matching TRBD2. The germline V gene has CDR1 SGHTA and CDR2 FQGNSA. CDR3 length: 15 amino acids. With V trimmed by 5 bases and J by 3 bases, 6 bases remained unmatched. The CDR3 protein is CASSAREDIYNEQFF. The DNA for the CDR3 is TGTGCCAGCAGCGCGCGGGAGGACATCTACAATGAGCAGTTCTTC.

The chain employs TRBV7-2 and TRBJ1-3; D is undetermined. CDR1 is SGHTA and CDR2 is FQGNSA in the germline V gene. V lost 2 bases to trimming and J lost 2 bases, with 10 bases between them. This CDR3 has 15 amino acids. The CDR3 spells CASSLLLQAGNTIYF. The CDR3 DNA reads TGTGCCAGCAGCTTACTCCTCCAAGCTGGAAACACCATATATTTT.

The chain recombines TRBV12-3 or TRBV12-4 with TRBJ2-7, with D perhaps being TRBD1 or TRBD2 (5 bases each). The J call may be in error: the DNA end matches TRBJ2-1 better. This CDR3 has 14 amino acids. CDR3 coding DNA: TGTGCCAGCAGTTTCGGGGCCCGGGCGAATGAGCAGTTCTTC. The encoded protein is CASSFGARANEQFF.

There are many counts of this clonotype. This rearrangement joins TRBV12-5 to TRBJ2-5; the D gene is possibly TRBD2 (6 bases). The CDR3 length is 11 residues. Germline loops: CDR1 LGHNT, CDR2 FRNRAP. In DNA, the CDR3 is TGTGCCAGCGGGTTGGGGGAGACCCAGTACTTC. Residues: CASGLGETQYF.

This clonotype was observed a few times. The V gene is TRBV29-1, the J gene TRBJ2-5, with a weak D call TRBD1 (5 bases). Trimming removed 5 bases at V and 5 bases at J, with 12 bases between. The CDR3 runs to 12 residues. Per germline, CDR1 SQVTM and CDR2 ANQGSEA. CDR3 in DNA: TGCAGCGTTTCGGCAGGGTTGGAGACCCAGTACTTC. It yields the protein CSVSAGLETQYF.

This clonotype was observed a handful of times. The chain has TRBV9 and TRBJ2-5; possible D gene TRBD1, 5 bases. The DNA end favors TRBJ2-7, so the J call may be wrong. There are 13 residues in the CDR3. Germline V gene lookup returns CDR1 SGDLS and CDR2 YYNGEE. The CDR3 here is CASSSTDNYEQYF. As DNA, the CDR3 is TGTGCCAGCAGCTCGACGGACAACTACGAGCAGTACTTC.

The chain links TRBV19 to TRBJ2-3; 7 nucleotides line up with TRBD2. V lost 6 bases to trimming and J lost 3 bases; unmatched junction nucleotides: 9. CDR1 LNHDA and CDR2 SQIVND come from the germline V gene (reference sequence). The CDR3 has 15 amino acids. The CDR3 loop is CASSHDPSGTDTQYF. The CDR3 DNA sequence: TGTGCCAGTAGCCATGACCCTAGCGGTACAGATACGCAGTATTTT.